This T cell receptor (beta chain) was sequenced for a study of neurological immune-mediated disorders. This CDR3 comprises 15 residues. V lost 5 bases, J lost 0 bases, and 13 bases lay in between. This clonotype has a count of ten or more. This sample's time point: technical triplicate 2. Input was about a million sorted T cells, either CD4+ or CD8+. TCRdb passed the 5' RACE reads through MiXCR, listing each CDR3 protein once. The sample includes 31,000 or so distinct CDR3 sequences, 13% of them seen just once. This TCR was sampled from a female donor with HTLV-1-associated myelopathy (HAM/TSP). This chain links TRBV12-3 or TRBV12-4 with TRBJ1-1; a possible D gene is TRBD1 (6 bases). The sequencing input was CD4+ T cells from blood. Here the CDR3 reads CASSGGGSLNTEAFF. The CDR3 nucleotides are TGTGCCAGCAGTGGGGGGGGCTCCTTGAACACTGAAGCTTTCTTT.